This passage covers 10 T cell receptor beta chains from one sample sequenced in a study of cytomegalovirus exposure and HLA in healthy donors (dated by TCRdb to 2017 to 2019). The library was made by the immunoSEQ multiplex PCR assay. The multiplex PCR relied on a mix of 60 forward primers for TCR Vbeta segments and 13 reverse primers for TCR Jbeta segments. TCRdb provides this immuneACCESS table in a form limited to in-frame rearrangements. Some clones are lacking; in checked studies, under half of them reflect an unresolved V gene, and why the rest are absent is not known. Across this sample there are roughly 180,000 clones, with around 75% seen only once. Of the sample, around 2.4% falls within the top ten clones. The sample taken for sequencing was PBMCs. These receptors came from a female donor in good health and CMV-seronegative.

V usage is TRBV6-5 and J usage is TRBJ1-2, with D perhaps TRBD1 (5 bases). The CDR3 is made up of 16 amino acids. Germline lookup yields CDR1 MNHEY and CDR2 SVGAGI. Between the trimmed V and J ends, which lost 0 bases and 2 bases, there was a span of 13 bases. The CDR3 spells CASSYSPAAGNYGYTF. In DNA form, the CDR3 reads TGTGCCAGCAGTTACTCTCCGGCGGCAGGGAACTATGGCTACACCTTC.

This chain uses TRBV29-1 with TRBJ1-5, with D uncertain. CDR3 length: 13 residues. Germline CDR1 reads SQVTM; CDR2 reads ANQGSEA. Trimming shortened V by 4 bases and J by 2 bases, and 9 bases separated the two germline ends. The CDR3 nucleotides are TGCAGCGTTGGAGGCCTCGGCAATCAGCCCCAGCATTTT. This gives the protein CSVGGLGNQPQHF.

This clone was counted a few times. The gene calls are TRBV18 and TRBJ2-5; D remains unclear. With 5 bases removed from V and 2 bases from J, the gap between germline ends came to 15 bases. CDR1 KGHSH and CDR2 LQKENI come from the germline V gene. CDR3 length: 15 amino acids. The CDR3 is CASSGSRQRQETQYF. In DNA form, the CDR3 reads TGTGCCAGCTCAGGGTCTCGACAAAGACAAGAGACCCAGTACTTC.

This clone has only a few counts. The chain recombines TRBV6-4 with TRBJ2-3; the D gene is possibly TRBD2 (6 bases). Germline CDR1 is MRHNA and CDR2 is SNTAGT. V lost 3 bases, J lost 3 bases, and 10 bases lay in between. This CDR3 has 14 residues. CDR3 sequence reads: CASSEDGGTDTQYF. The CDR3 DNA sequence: TGTGCCAGCAGTGAGGACGGGGGAACAGATACGCAGTATTTT.

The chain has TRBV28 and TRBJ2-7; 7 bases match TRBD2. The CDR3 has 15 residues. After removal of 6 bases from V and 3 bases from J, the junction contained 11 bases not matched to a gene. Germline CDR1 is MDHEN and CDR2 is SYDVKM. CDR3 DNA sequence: TGTGCCAGCAGCCGGGCTGGGGGGGTCCGCTACGAGCAGTACTTC. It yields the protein CASSRAGGVRYEQYF.

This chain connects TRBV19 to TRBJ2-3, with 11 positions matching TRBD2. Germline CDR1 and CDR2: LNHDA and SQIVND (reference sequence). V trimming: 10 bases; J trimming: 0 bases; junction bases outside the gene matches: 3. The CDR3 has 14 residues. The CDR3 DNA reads TGTGCCACCCGACTAGCGGGGAGCACAGATACGCAGTATTTT. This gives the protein CATRLAGSTDTQYF. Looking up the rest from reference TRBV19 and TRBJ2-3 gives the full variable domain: DGGITQSPKYLFRKEGQNVTLSCEQNLNHDAMYWYRQDPGQGLRLIYYSQIVNDFQKGDIAEGYSVSREKKESFPLTVTSAQKNPTAFYLCATRLAGSTDTQYFGPGTRLTVL.

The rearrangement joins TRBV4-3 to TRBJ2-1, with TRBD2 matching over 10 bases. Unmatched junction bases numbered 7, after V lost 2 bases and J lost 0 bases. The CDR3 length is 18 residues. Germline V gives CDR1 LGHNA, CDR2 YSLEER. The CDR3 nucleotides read TGCGCCAGCAGCCAACGTAGCGGGGGGCTAAGCTCCTACAATGAGCAGTTCTTC. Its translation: CASSQRSGGLSSYNEQFF.

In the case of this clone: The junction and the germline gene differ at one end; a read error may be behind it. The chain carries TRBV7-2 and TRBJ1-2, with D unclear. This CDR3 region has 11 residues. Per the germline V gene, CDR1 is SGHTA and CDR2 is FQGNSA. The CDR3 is CASSTRRGWLF. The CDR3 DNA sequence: TGTGCCAGCAGCACCAGACGGGGATGGTTATTC.

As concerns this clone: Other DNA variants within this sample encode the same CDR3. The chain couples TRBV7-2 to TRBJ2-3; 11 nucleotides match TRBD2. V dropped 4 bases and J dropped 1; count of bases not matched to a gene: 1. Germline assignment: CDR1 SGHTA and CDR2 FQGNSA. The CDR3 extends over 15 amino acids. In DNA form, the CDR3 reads TGTGCCAGCAGCTATAGCGGGAGGGGCACAGATACGCAGTATTTT. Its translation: CASSYSGRGTDTQYF.

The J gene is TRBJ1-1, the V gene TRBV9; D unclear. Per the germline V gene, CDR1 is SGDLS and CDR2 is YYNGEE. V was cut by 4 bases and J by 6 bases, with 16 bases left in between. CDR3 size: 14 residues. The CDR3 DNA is TGTGCCAGCAGCCTACGCCTAGGCGGGTCTGAAGCTTTCTTT. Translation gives CASSLRLGGSEAFF.